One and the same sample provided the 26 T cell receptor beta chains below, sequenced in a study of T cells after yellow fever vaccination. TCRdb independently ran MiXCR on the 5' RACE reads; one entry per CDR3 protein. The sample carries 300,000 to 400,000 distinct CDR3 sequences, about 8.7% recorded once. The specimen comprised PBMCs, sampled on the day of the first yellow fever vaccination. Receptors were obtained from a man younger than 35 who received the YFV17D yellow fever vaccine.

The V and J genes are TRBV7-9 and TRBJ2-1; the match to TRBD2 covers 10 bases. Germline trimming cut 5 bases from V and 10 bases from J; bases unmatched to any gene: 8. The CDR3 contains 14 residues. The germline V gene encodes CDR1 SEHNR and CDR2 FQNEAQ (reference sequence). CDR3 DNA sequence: TGTGCCAGCAGCACCAGCGGGGGGGCGTGGGAGCAGTTCTTC. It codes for CASSTSGGAWEQFF.

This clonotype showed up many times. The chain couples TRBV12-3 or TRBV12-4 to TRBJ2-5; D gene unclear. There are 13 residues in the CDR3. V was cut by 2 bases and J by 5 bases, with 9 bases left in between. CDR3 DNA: TGTGCCAGCAGTTTATTAGAAGGGGAGACCCAGTACTTC. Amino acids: CASSLLEGETQYF.

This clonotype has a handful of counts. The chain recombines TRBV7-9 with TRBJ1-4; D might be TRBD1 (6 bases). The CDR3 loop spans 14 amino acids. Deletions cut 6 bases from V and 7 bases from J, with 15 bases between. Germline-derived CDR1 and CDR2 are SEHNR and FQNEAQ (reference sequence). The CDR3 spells CASRTGSVGEKLFF. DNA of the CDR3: TGTGCCAGCAGAACAGGGTCTGTGGGTGAAAAACTGTTTTTT.

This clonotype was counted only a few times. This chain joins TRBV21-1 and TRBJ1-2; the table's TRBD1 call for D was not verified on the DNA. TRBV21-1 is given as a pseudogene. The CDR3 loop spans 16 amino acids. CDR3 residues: CASSKGPQGRVYGYTF. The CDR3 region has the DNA TGTGCCAGCAGCAAAGGACCCCAGGGTAGAGTCTATGGCTACACCTTC.

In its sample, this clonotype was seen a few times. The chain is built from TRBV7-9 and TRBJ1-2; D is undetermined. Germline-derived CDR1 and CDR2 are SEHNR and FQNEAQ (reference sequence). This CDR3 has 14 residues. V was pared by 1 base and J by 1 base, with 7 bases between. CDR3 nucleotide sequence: TGTGCCAGCAGCTTAGGTGCGGATAACTATGGCTACACCTTC. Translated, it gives CASSLGADNYGYTF. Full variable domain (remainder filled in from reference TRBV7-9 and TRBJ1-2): DTGVSQNPRHKITKRGQNVTFRCDPISEHNRLYWYRQTLGQGPEFLTYFQNEAQLEKSRLLSDRFSAERPKGSFSTLEIQRTEQGDSAMYLCASSLGADNYGYTFGSGTRLTVV.

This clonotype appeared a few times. This CDR3 reads CASSWRRGGHADTQYF. The CDR3 DNA follows: TGCGCCAGCAGCTGGCGGCGGGGGGGCCACGCAGATACGCAGTATTTT. This chain connects TRBV5-1 to TRBJ2-3; TRBD2 agrees at 9 bases. Germline V gives CDR1 SGHRS, CDR2 YFSETQ. The V gene end was trimmed by 3 bases and the J gene end by 4 bases; junction bases not matched to a gene: 9. The CDR3 has 16 amino acids.

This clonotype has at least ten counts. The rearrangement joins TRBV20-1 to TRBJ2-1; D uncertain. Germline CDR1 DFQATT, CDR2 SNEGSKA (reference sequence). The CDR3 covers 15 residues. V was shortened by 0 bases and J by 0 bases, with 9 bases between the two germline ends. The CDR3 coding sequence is TGCAGTGCTAGAGAATTAGATTCCTCCTACAATGAGCAGTTCTTC. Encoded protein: CSARELDSSYNEQFF.

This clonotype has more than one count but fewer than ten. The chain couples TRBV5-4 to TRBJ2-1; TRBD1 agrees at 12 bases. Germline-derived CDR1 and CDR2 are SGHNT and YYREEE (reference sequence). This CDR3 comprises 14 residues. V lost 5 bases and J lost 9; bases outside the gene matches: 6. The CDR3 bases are TGTGCCAGCAGTCCGGGACAGGGGGCTACTGAGCAGTTCTTC. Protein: CASSPGQGATEQFF.

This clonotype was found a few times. DNA for the CDR3: TGTGCCAGCAGCCGCTACCTCTCCTACAATGAGCAGTTCTTC. Its translation: CASSRYLSYNEQFF. J is TRBJ2-1 and V is TRBV14; no reliable D call. Trimming removed 4 bases at V and 0 bases at J, with 7 bases between. Germline CDR1 is SGHDN and CDR2 is FVKESK. The CDR3 length is 14 residues.

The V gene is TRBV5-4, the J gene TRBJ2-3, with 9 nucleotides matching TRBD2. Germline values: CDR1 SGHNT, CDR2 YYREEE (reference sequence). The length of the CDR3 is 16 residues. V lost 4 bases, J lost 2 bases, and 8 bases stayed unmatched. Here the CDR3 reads CASSVLIAGDTDTQYF. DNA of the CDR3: TGTGCCAGCAGCGTACTTATAGCGGGGGACACAGATACGCAGTATTTT. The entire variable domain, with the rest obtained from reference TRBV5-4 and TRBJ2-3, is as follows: ETGVTQSPTHLIKTRGQQVTLRCSSQSGHNTVSWYQQALGQGPQFIFQYYREEENGRGNFPPRFSGLQFPNYSSELNVNALELDDSALYLCASSVLIAGDTDTQYFGPGTRLTVL.

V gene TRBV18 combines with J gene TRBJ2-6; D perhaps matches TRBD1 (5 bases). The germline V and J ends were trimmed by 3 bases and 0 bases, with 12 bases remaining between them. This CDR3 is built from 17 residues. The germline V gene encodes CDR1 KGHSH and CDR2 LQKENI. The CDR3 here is CASSPGHIYSGANVLTF. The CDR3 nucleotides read TGTGCCAGCTCACCTGGACACATTTACTCTGGGGCCAACGTCCTGACTTTC.

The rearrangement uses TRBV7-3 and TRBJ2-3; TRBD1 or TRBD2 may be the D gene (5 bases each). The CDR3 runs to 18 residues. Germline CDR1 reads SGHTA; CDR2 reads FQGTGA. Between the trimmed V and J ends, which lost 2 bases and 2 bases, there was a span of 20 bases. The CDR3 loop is CASSLRPVSSGTTDTQYF. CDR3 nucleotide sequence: TGTGCCAGCAGCTTACGCCCCGTTTCGTCGGGGACCACAGATACGCAGTATTTT.

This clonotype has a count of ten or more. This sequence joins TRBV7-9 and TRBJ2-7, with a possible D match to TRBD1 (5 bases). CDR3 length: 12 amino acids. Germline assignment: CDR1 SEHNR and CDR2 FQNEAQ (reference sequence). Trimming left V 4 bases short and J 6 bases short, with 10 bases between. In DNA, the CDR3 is TGTGCCAGCAGCTCCCAGGGTCTCGAGCAGTACGTC. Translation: CASSSQGLEQYV.

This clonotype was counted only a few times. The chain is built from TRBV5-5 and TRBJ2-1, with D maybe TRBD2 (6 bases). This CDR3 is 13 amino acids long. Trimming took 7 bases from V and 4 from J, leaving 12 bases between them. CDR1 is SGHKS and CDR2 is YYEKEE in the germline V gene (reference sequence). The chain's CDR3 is CASGEVPYNEQFF. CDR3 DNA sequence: TGTGCCAGCGGGGAGGTGCCGTACAATGAGCAGTTCTTC.

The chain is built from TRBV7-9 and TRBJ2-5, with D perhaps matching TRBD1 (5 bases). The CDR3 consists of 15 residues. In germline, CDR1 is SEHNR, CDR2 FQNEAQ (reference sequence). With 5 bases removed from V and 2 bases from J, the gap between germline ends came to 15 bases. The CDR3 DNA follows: TGTGCCAGCAGCACCCGACAGTATTATCAAGAGACCCAGTACTTC. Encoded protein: CASSTRQYYQETQYF. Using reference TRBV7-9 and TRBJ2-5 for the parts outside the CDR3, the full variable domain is DTGVSQNPRHKITKRGQNVTFRCDPISEHNRLYWYRQTLGQGPEFLTYFQNEAQLEKSRLLSDRFSAERPKGSFSTLEIQRTEQGDSAMYLCASSTRQYYQETQYFGPGTRLLVL.

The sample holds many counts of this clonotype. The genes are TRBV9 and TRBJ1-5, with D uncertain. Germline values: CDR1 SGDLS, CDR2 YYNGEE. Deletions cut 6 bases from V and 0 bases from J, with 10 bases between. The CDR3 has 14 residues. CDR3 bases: TGTGCCAGCAATCTAGGAGATAGCAATCAGCCCCAGCATTTT. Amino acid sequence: CASNLGDSNQPQHF.

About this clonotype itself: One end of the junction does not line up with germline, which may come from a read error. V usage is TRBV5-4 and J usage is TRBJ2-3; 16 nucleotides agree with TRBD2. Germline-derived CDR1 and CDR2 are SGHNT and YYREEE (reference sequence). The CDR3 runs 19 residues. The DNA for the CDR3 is TGTGCCACCAGCTTTCTCCCGGGACTAGCGGGGGGGAGCACAGATACGCAGTATTTT. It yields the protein CATSFLPGLAGGSTDTQYF. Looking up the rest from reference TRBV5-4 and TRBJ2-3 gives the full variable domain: ETGVTQSPTHLIKTRGQQVTLRCSSQSGHNTVSWYQQALGQGPQFIFQYYREEENGRGNFPPRFSGLQFPNYSSELNVNALELDDSALYLCATSFLPGLAGGSTDTQYFGPGTRLTVL.

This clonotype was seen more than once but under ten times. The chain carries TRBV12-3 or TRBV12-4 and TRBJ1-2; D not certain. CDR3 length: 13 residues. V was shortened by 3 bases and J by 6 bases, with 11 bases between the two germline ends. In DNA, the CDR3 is TGTGCCAGCAGTTTTCCCTTATTGAATGGCTACACCTTC. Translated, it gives CASSFPLLNGYTF.

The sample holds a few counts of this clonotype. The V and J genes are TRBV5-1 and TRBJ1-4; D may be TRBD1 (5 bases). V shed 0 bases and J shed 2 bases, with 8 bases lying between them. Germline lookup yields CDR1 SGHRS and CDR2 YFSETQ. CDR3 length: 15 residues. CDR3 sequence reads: CASSLGGMTNEKLFF. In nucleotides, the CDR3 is TGCGCCAGCAGCTTGGGGGGGATGACTAATGAAAAACTGTTTTTT.

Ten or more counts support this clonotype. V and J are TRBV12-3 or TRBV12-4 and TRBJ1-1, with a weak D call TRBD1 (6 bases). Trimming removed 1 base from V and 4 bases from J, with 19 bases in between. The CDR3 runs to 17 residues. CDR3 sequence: CASSLGGWGAIGTEAFF. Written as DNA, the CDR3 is TGTGCCAGCAGTTTAGGCGGATGGGGGGCCATCGGCACTGAAGCTTTCTTT.

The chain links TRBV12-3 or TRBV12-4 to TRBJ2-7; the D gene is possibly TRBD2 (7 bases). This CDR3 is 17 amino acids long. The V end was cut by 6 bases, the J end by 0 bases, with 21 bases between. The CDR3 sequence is CASSSAAGGPSSYEQYF. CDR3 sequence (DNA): TGTGCCAGCAGCTCTGCCGCCGGGGGGCCCAGCTCCTACGAGCAGTACTTC.

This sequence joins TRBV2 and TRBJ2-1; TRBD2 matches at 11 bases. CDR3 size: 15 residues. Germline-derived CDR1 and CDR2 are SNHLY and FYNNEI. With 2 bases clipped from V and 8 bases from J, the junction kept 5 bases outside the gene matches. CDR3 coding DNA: TGTGCCAGCAGTGAACTAGCGGGGGGCCTCCATGAGCAGTTCTTC. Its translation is CASSELAGGLHEQFF.

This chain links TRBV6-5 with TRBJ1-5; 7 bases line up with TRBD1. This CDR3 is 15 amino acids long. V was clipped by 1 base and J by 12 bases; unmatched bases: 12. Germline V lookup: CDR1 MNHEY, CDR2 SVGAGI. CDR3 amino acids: CASSYWEQGRSYQHF. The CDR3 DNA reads TGTGCCAGCAGTTACTGGGAACAGGGGCGAAGTTACCAGCATTTT.

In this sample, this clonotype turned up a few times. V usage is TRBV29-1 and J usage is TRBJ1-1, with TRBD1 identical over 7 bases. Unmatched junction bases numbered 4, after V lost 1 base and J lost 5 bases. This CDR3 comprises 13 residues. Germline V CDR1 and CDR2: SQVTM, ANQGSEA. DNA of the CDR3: TGCAGCGTTGAAGGCAGGGGGGTTACTGAAGCTTTCTTT. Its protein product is CSVEGRGVTEAFF.

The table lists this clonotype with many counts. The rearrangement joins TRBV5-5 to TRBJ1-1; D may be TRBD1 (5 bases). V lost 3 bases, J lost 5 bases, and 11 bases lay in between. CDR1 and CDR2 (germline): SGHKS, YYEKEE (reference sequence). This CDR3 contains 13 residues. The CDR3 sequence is CASSSQGRTEAFF. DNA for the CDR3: TGTGCCAGCAGCTCGCAGGGAAGGACTGAAGCTTTCTTT.

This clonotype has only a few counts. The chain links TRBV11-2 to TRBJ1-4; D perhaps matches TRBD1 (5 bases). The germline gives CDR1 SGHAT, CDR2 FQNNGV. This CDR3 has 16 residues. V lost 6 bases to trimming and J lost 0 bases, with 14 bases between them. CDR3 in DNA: TGTGCCAGCAGGAGGGGCAGAGGAGCAACTAATGAAAAACTGTTTTTT. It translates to CASRRGRGATNEKLFF.